This T cell receptor (beta chain) derives from a study of shared clonotypes between healthy human individuals. As for the study in general: The donor pool was made up of a couple of women and three men aged 18 to 49.

As concerns this clone: Different DNA sequences within this sample yield the same CDR3.

V lost 5 bases and J lost 0, with 11 bases in between. Germline-derived CDR1 and CDR2 are MDHEN and SYDVKM. This CDR3 is 15 amino acids long. Every donor was a Caucasian adult from Nashville, Tennessee. How the authors handled the data: From ImmunoSEQ came sequences covering only the junction and carrying no quality scores, so filtering differed. TCRdb's copy holds only in-frame clones and misses some; the assay was immunoSEQ multiplex PCR. From that table come the V and J calls and clone size; the DNA was used to work out D and trimming. The sample has around 690,000 clones, about 90% seen once; the top ten hold more than 30%.

Sequenced sample: memory CD8+ T cells from PBMCs. Subset: CD45RO+ cells pooled with CCR7-negative TemRA cells. This TCR derives from a man aged 18 to 29 in good health. Some clones in this sample may be carry-over from other donors' samples. V gene TRBV28 combines with J gene TRBJ1-3; a weak D match, TRBD1 (5 bases). The CDR3 sequence: CASSLGTSSGNTIYF. The DNA of the CDR3 is TGTGCCAGCAGTCTCGGGACTTCCTCTGGAAACACCATATATTTT.